Each of the 10 T cell receptor beta chains below was sequenced from the same sample in a study of blood T cell repertoires in COVID-19. Sequencing used immunoSEQ multiplex PCR; TCRdb keeps in-frame clones, though not all of them. The data contain over 100,000 clones, approximately 86% of them singletons. Sequencing used peripheral blood. Receptor source: a woman between 65 and 79 years old with COVID-19, enrolled during active disease.

V is TRBV12-3 or TRBV12-4 and J is TRBJ2-7; the match to TRBD2 covers 7 bases. V trimming: 6 bases; J trimming: 7 bases; junction bases outside the gene matches: 9. This CDR3 is built from 13 residues. CDR3 region: CASSHSGGREQYF. The CDR3 nucleotides read TGTGCCAGCAGCCACTCGGGCGGGAGAGAGCAGTACTTC.

V and J are TRBV28 and TRBJ2-7; 8 nucleotides match TRBD2. Unmatched junction bases numbered 13, after V lost 6 bases and J lost 0 bases. CDR3 length: 17 residues. The germline CDR1 and CDR2 sequences are MDHEN and SYDVKM. The CDR3 reads CASSGRLAIKSSYEQYF. The CDR3, as DNA: TGTGCCAGCAGCGGCCGACTAGCGATCAAGAGCTCCTACGAGCAGTACTTC.

This chain connects TRBV10-3 to TRBJ1-4; 7 nucleotides align to TRBD1. V shed 10 bases and J 7 bases; nucleotides not matched to a gene: 9. This CDR3 comprises 13 residues. The V gene's germline CDR1 is ENHRY and CDR2 SYGVKD. The CDR3 is CATADRDTEKLFF. In nucleotides, the CDR3 is TGTGCCACCGCTGACAGGGACACTGAAAAACTGTTTTTT.

This chain links TRBV6-2 or TRBV6-3 with TRBJ2-1; tentative D call: TRBD1 (6 bases). This CDR3 contains 18 residues. CDR1 and CDR2 from the germline V gene are MNHEY and SVGEGT. V dropped 0 bases and J dropped 4 bases, with 19 bases sitting between them. The CDR3 loop is CASSYSVTGLTRYNEQFF. The CDR3, as DNA: TGTGCCAGCAGTTACTCGGTTACAGGGCTTACAAGATACAATGAGCAGTTCTTC.

The V gene is TRBV12-3 or TRBV12-4, the J gene TRBJ1-6; no clear D gene. The length of the CDR3 is 12 residues. V was cut by 1 base and J by 10 bases, with 5 bases left in between. This chain's CDR3 is CASSLERSPLHF. The CDR3 DNA is TGTGCCAGCAGTTTAGAGCGGTCACCCCTCCACTTT.

J is TRBJ2-5 and V is TRBV19; 9 bases align to TRBD1. J gave up 2 bases and V 5 bases, and 12 bases lay outside the gene matches. Looked up from germline, CDR1 is LNHDA and CDR2 is SQIVND (reference sequence). The CDR3 runs to 17 residues. The CDR3 here is CASSLILGQGGQETQYF. The CDR3 DNA follows: TGTGCCAGTAGTCTAATCTTGGGACAGGGAGGGCAAGAGACCCAGTACTTC. The entire variable domain, with the rest obtained from reference TRBV19 and TRBJ2-5, is as follows: DGGITQSPKYLFRKEGQNVTLSCEQNLNHDAMYWYRQDPGQGLRLIYYSQIVNDFQKGDIAEGYSVSREKKESFPLTVTSAQKNPTAFYLCASSLILGQGGQETQYFGPGTRLLVL.

This chain joins TRBV7-2 and TRBJ2-2, with 7 bases identical to TRBD2. V trimming: 0 bases; J trimming: 1 base; junction bases outside the gene matches: 2. CDR1 SGHTA and CDR2 FQGNSA come from the germline V gene. The CDR3 spans 16 residues. The CDR3 sequence is CASSLAGGMNTGELFF. As DNA, the CDR3 is TGTGCCAGCAGCTTAGCGGGGGGGATGAACACCGGGGAGCTGTTTTTT.

CDR3 region: CASSPGQGHHGYTF. CDR3 DNA sequence: TGTGCCAGCAGTCCCGGACAGGGCCACCATGGCTACACCTTC. The V call is TRBV27, the J call TRBJ1-2; 8 bases map to TRBD1. The CDR3 is 14 amino acids. Per germline, CDR1 MNHEY and CDR2 SMNVEV (reference sequence). With 5 bases clipped from V and 6 bases from J, the junction kept 8 bases outside the gene matches.

This clone was counted a single time. The genes are TRBV11-2 and TRBJ1-6; unclear D gene. The V end was cut by 0 bases, the J end by 4 bases, with 7 bases between. From germline, CDR1 is SGHAT and CDR2 FQNNGV. This CDR3 spans 15 amino acids. This CDR3 reads CASSLDGRYNSPLHF. DNA of the CDR3: TGTGCCAGCAGCTTAGATGGGCGTTATAATTCACCCCTCCACTTT.

The chain combines TRBV25-1 with TRBJ2-1; the D gene is possibly TRBD2 (5 bases). Germline V gene sequence: CDR1 MGHDK, CDR2 SYGVNS. Trimming left V 3 bases short and J 0 bases short, with 12 bases between. The CDR3 covers 16 residues. CDR3 in DNA: TGTGCCAGCAGTGATACCAGCGGTCACTCCTACAATGAGCAGTTCTTC. Its translation is CASSDTSGHSYNEQFF.